These 17 T cell receptor beta chains came from one sample sequenced in a study of ipilimumab plus nivolumab after autologous stem cell transplantation. Produced via immunoSEQ multiplex PCR; TCRdb's table is partial and in-frame only. The sample lists about 10,000 clones; approximately 81% were seen once. The input for sequencing was PBMCs, taken in a trial of ipilimumab plus nivolumab as post-transplant consolidation. These receptors were collected from a male donor with diffuse large B-cell lymphoma.

V usage is TRBV4-1 and J usage is TRBJ1-5; unclear D gene. Trimming removed 2 bases from V and 1 base from J, with 9 bases in between. The CDR3 contains 15 residues. Germline assignment: CDR1 MGHRA and CDR2 YSYEKL. In DNA form, the CDR3 reads TGCGCCAGCAGCCAATGGCAGACCAGCAATCAGCCCCAGCATTTT. Translation gives CASSQWQTSNQPQHF.

The rearrangement links TRBV4-3 to TRBJ2-1, with 8 bases identical to TRBD2. CDR3 length: 16 residues. Germline V gene data show CDR1 as LGHNA and CDR2 as YSLEER. V dropped 0 bases and J dropped 3; count of bases not matched to a gene: 4. CDR3 sequence (DNA): TGCGCCAGCAGCCAAGATCGGGGGGGGCTCTACAATGAGCAGTTCTTC. Its protein product is CASSQDRGGLYNEQFF.

The chain carries TRBV28 and TRBJ2-7, with D maybe TRBD2 (6 bases). Germline CDR1 reads MDHEN; CDR2 reads SYDVKM. This CDR3 has 13 amino acids. Trimming pared 3 bases from V and 1 base from J, leaving 7 bases between. The CDR3, as DNA: TGTGCCAGCAGTTTTGGGGGGTCCTACGAGCAGTACTTC. Encoded protein: CASSFGGSYEQYF.

This chain uses TRBV9 with TRBJ2-1; TRBD1 matches at 7 bases. J was trimmed by 0 bases and V by 4 bases; bases with no gene match: 13. CDR1 SGDLS and CDR2 YYNGEE come from the germline V gene. The CDR3 is 18 amino acids. The CDR3 sequence: CASSLDYRGRSSYNEQFF. DNA for the CDR3: TGTGCCAGCAGCCTAGATTACAGGGGCCGTAGCTCCTACAATGAGCAGTTCTTC.

This clone was counted once. The CDR3 sequence is CASSPNRGRIGEQFF. The CDR3 coding sequence is TGTGCCAGCAGCCCAAACAGGGGGCGCATCGGGGAGCAGTTCTTC. V and J are TRBV7-2 and TRBJ2-1; 9 nucleotides line up with TRBD1. V trimming: 5 bases; J trimming: 10 bases; junction bases outside the gene matches: 12. Germline loops: CDR1 SGHTA, CDR2 FQGNSA. The CDR3 is 15 amino acids.

This rearrangement joins TRBV5-6 to TRBJ2-7; D gene uncertain. Per the germline V gene, CDR1 is SGHDT and CDR2 is YYEEEE. This CDR3 comprises 13 residues. V was shortened by 7 bases and J by 2 bases, with 13 bases between the two germline ends. DNA of the CDR3: TGTGCCAGCTTCTCGACTGTTACCTACGAGCAGTACTTC. Translating it yields CASFSTVTYEQYF.

This clone was seen a few times. This chain links TRBV6-1 with TRBJ1-2; 12 nucleotides agree with TRBD1. The CDR3 is made up of 16 amino acids. In germline, CDR1 is MNHNS, CDR2 SASEGT. The junction had 11 bases not matched to a gene; V was cut back by 4 bases and J by 8 bases. Here the CDR3 reads CASSVRDRGRRKGYTF. CDR3 nucleotides: TGTGCCAGCAGTGTCCGGGACAGGGGGCGAAGGAAGGGCTACACCTTC.

The chain uses TRBV19 and TRBJ2-7; no clear D gene. Germline assignment: CDR1 LNHDA and CDR2 SQIVND (reference sequence). V gave up 1 base and J gave up 0 bases, with 4 bases separating them. The CDR3 consists of 13 residues. The CDR3 DNA is TGTGCCAGTAGTATAGGCAACTCCTACGAGCAGTACTTC. It codes for CASSIGNSYEQYF. The full variable domain, rest sourced from reference TRBV19 and TRBJ2-7, is DGGITQSPKYLFRKEGQNVTLSCEQNLNHDAMYWYRQDPGQGLRLIYYSQIVNDFQKGDIAEGYSVSREKKESFPLTVTSAQKNPTAFYLCASSIGNSYEQYFGPGTRLTVT.

Notes on this clone: A clone one base away is much larger, so this may be a read error. The chain recombines TRBV11-2 with TRBJ2-2, with D tentatively TRBD1 (6 bases). From germline, CDR1 is SGHAT and CDR2 FQNNGV. V lost 7 bases and J 0 bases, leaving 9 bases between the germline ends. There are 14 residues in the CDR3. The CDR3 DNA reads as TGTGCCAGCACCGACAGGACGAACACCGGGGAGCTGTTTTTT. It yields the protein CASTDRTNTGELFF.

CDR3 coding DNA: TGTGCCAGCCGATCGGTACCTTCACCCCTCCACTTT. The encoded protein is CASRSVPSPLHF. V usage is TRBV28 and J usage is TRBJ1-6; D call uncertain. CDR1 is MDHEN, CDR2 SYDVKM, per germline. The CDR3 totals 12 residues. V was trimmed by 8 bases and J by 9 bases, leaving 11 bases between them.

The chain uses TRBV5-5 and TRBJ1-2; no definite D call. Germline CDR1 is SGHKS and CDR2 is YYEKEE (reference sequence). The CDR3 consists of 12 residues. Trimming took 5 bases from V and 7 from J, leaving 12 bases between them. The chain's CDR3 is CASSLYKGGYTF. CDR3 bases: TGTGCCAGCAGTCTGTACAAGGGTGGCTACACCTTC.

This clone was counted a single time. CDR3 nucleotides: TGTGCCAGCAGCTTGGGTCGGACACTATACAATGAGCAGTTCTTC. Residues: CASSLGRTLYNEQFF. The chain is built from TRBV5-6 and TRBJ2-1, with a weak D call TRBD1 (5 bases). Trimming removed 0 bases from V and 4 bases from J, with 11 bases in between. Germline V gene lookup returns CDR1 SGHDT and CDR2 YYEEEE. This CDR3 is built from 15 residues.

The rearrangement links TRBV28 to TRBJ2-3, with TRBD1 identical over 8 bases. CDR1 and CDR2 (germline): MDHEN, SYDVKM. This CDR3 is built from 15 residues. V was pared by 5 bases and J by 2 bases, with 6 bases of the junction left unmatched. In DNA form, the CDR3 reads TGTGCCAGCAGTCGGATGGACAGGGACACAGATACGCAGTATTTT. This sequence encodes CASSRMDRDTDTQYF.

The CDR3 DNA sequence: TGTGCCAGCAGCCAAGTGAGACGAGGGAACTCTGGAAACACCATATATTTT. Its protein is CASSQVRRGNSGNTIYF. The chain is built from TRBV4-2 and TRBJ1-3; D is undetermined. The CDR3 consists of 17 residues. V lost 1 base and J 0 bases, leaving 13 bases between the germline ends. The germline gives CDR1 LGHNA, CDR2 YNFKEQ.

The rearrangement joins TRBV5-1 to TRBJ1-3; D gene ambiguous. The ends were cut back, 0 bases at V and 4 bases at J, with 14 bases in the middle. Germline lookup yields CDR1 SGHRS and CDR2 YFSETQ. CDR3 length: 16 amino acids. CDR3 DNA: TGCGCCAGCAGCTTGGAACCCTCTACCCGGGGAAACACCATATATTTT. Protein sequence: CASSLEPSTRGNTIYF.

The rearrangement links TRBV5-1 to TRBJ2-4; 10 positions agree with TRBD2. The J segment lost 2 bases and the V segment lost 1 base, leaving 9 bases of the junction unmatched. Germline V gene lookup returns CDR1 SGHRS and CDR2 YFSETQ. This CDR3 is built from 18 residues. CDR3 nucleotides: TGCGCCAGCAGCTTGAGGTCTAGCGGGGGCGGGTCCAAAAACATTCAGTACTTC. It is translated as CASSLRSSGGGSKNIQYF.

The chain recombines TRBV28 with TRBJ1-5; 7 bases map to TRBD1. This CDR3 region has 16 residues. The junction had 11 bases not matched to a gene; V was cut back by 6 bases and J by 3 bases. Germline CDR1 MDHEN, CDR2 SYDVKM. The CDR3 DNA sequence: TGTGCCAGCAGCCCTTTTGGCAGGGGGACCAATCAGCCCCAGCATTTT. Translation: CASSPFGRGTNQPQHF.